This passage covers 28 T cell receptor beta chains from one sample sequenced in a study of T cells in Graves' hyperthyroidism and ophthalmopathy. TCR beta CDR3 regions were amplified from RNA. First-round RT-PCR of the TCR CDR3 relied on the HTBI primer set. TCRdb redid the calling of the multiplex PCR reads with MiXCR, one entry per CDR3 protein. The sample lists 250,000 to 300,000 distinct CDR3 sequences, roughly 20% occurring once. The material sequenced was blood. Every receptor here comes from a man between 50 and 59 years old with Graves' ophthalmopathy.

This clonotype came up many times. The rearrangement links TRBV28 to TRBJ1-5; TRBD1 matches at 11 bases. Germline loops: CDR1 MDHEN, CDR2 SYDVKM. CDR3 length equals 17 residues. The trim removed 6 bases at V and 0 bases at J, leaving 7 bases unmatched. The CDR3 loop reads CASRPGQGGYSNQPQHF. CDR3 DNA sequence: TGTGCCAGCAGGCCGGGACAGGGGGGATATAGCAATCAGCCCCAGCATTTT.

The V and J genes are TRBV5-1 and TRBJ2-4, with 8 positions matching TRBD1. Germline V gene lookup returns CDR1 SGHRS and CDR2 YFSETQ. V lost 4 bases and J lost 8; bases outside the gene matches: 8. This CDR3 comprises 14 residues. The CDR3 DNA follows: TGCGCCAGCAGCCCGGGACAGGTTAGGGACATTCAGTACTTC. Protein: CASSPGQVRDIQYF.

This clonotype was recorded a few times. DNA of the CDR3: TGCAGTGCTAGTGATAGAGGCGGTACTTCCCTACAAGCTTTCTTT. The encoded protein is CSASDRGGTSLQAFF. The chain employs TRBV20-1 and TRBJ1-1, with D hard to call. The V gene lost 3 bases and the J gene lost 9 bases, with 23 bases spanning the gap. The germline CDR1 and CDR2 sequences are DFQATT and SNEGSKA (reference sequence). This CDR3 is built from 15 residues.

This clonotype was counted at least ten times. The chain links TRBV6-1 to TRBJ1-1, with 9 nucleotides matching TRBD1. This CDR3 has 15 amino acids. J was trimmed by 1 base and V by 6 bases; bases with no gene match: 6. The germline CDR1 and CDR2 sequences are MNHNS and SASEGT. This chain's CDR3 is CASRTDRGPNTEAFF. CDR3 in DNA: TGTGCCAGCAGGACGGACAGGGGACCGAACACTGAAGCTTTCTTT.

Concerning this clonotype itself: One junction end disagrees with the germline gene, perhaps due to a read error. The V call is TRBV9, the J call TRBJ1-6, with 7 positions matching TRBD1. The CDR3 runs 15 residues. CDR1 SGDLS and CDR2 YYNGEE come from the germline V gene. The CDR3 DNA sequence: TGTGCCAGCAGCCTCTTAGGGGGCGTTAATTTACCCCTCCACTTT. It is translated as CASSLLGGVNLPLHF.

This clonotype was detected a few times. V and J are TRBV6-1 and TRBJ1-2; D is uncertain. Germline V lookup: CDR1 MNHNS, CDR2 SASEGT. V was shortened by 8 bases and J by 7 bases, with 8 bases between the two germline ends. The CDR3 loop spans 10 amino acids. CDR3 nucleotides: TGTGCCAGCGAATCGAGTGGCTACACCTTC. Translation gives CASESSGYTF.

The V and J genes are TRBV20-1 and TRBJ1-5, with TRBD1 matching 7 bases. The CDR3 loop spans 15 amino acids. The trim removed 0 bases at V and 6 bases at J, leaving 8 bases unmatched. Looked up from germline, CDR1 is DFQATT and CDR2 is SNEGSKA (reference sequence). CDR3 DNA: TGCAGTGCTAGAGATCCTGGGACAGTTGGTCAGCCCCAGCATTTT. It yields the protein CSARDPGTVGQPQHF.

This clonotype was counted between two and nine times. V gene TRBV5-1 combines with J gene TRBJ2-2, with 10 bases lining up with TRBD2. The V segment lost 4 bases and the J segment 0 bases; nucleotides outside the gene matches: 6. This CDR3 is 17 amino acids long. Germline V gene lookup returns CDR1 SGHRS and CDR2 YFSETQ. CDR3 sequence: CASSPPGLASNTGELFF. For the CDR3, the DNA is TGCGCCAGCAGCCCCCCGGGACTAGCGTCGAACACCGGGGAGCTGTTTTTT.

Many counts were recorded for this clonotype. This chain uses TRBV18 with TRBJ2-5, with unresolved D. Per the germline V gene, CDR1 is KGHSH and CDR2 is LQKENI. The CDR3 is 13 residues long. Trimming took 5 bases from V and 3 from J, leaving 10 bases between them. DNA of the CDR3: TGTGCCAGCTCAACCCGGAATGAAGAGACCCAGTACTTC. This codes for CASSTRNEETQYF.

This clonotype was recorded many times. The chain is built from TRBV18 and TRBJ2-7, with 7 bases identical to TRBD1. Germline CDR1 KGHSH, CDR2 LQKENI. The V and J ends lost 4 bases and 2 bases, in that order; junction bases with no gene match: 8. This CDR3 has 15 amino acids. Written as DNA, the CDR3 is TGTGCCAGCTCACAGTCATCCGACAGGGCCTACGAGCAGTACTTC. Its translation: CASSQSSDRAYEQYF.

This clonotype occurred many times. The chain uses TRBV10-1 and TRBJ1-2; 8 nucleotides align to TRBD1. The CDR3 consists of 14 residues. V trimming: 3 bases; J trimming: 6 bases; junction bases outside the gene matches: 6. The germline gives CDR1 WNHNN, CDR2 SYGVQD (reference sequence). CDR3 residues: CASSDLRQGHGYTF. CDR3 nucleotide sequence: TGCGCCAGCAGTGATCTCCGACAGGGGCATGGCTACACCTTC.

This clonotype appeared a few times. The chain carries TRBV13 and TRBJ1-1, with D possibly TRBD1 on 5 matching bases. This CDR3 contains 12 residues. The germline V gene encodes CDR1 PRHDT and CDR2 FYEKMQ (reference sequence). Deletions cut 3 bases from V and 7 bases from J, with 9 bases between. The CDR3 bases are TGTGCCAGCAGCTTGACAGCTAGTGAAGCTTTCTTT. Amino acid sequence: CASSLTASEAFF.

This sequence joins TRBV6-1 and TRBJ2-3; 8 bases align to TRBD2. The CDR3 has 16 residues. Germline V gene lookup returns CDR1 MNHNS and CDR2 SASEGT. V was pared by 6 bases and J by 2 bases, with 10 bases of the junction left unmatched. CDR3 residues: CASSRPAGVDTDTQYF. CDR3 coding DNA: TGTGCCAGCAGCCGCCCAGCGGGAGTTGACACAGATACGCAGTATTTT.

This clonotype was picked up many times. This sequence joins TRBV18 and TRBJ2-4, with 10 bases aligning to TRBD1. Per germline, CDR1 KGHSH and CDR2 LQKENI. Trimming at V came to 3 bases and at J to 5 bases, leaving 1 base not matched to a gene. The CDR3 is 14 amino acids. CDR3 sequence reads: CASSPGTGENIQYF. CDR3 bases: TGTGCCAGCTCACCTGGGACAGGGGAAAACATTCAGTACTTC.

V gene TRBV19 combines with J gene TRBJ1-5, with D uncertain. V was pared by 1 base and J by 5 bases, with 6 bases between. Germline CDR1 reads LNHDA; CDR2 reads SQIVND (reference sequence). This CDR3 is built from 13 residues. CDR3 protein: CASSIGRYQPQHF. The DNA for the CDR3 is TGTGCCAGTAGTATAGGGCGATATCAGCCCCAGCATTTT.

In its sample, this clonotype was seen many times. The chain is built from TRBV20-1 and TRBJ2-3; the D gene could be TRBD1 or TRBD2 (6 bases each). With 6 bases removed from V and 6 bases from J, the gap between germline ends came to 16 bases. The V gene's germline CDR1 is DFQATT and CDR2 SNEGSKA (reference sequence). The CDR3 runs 13 residues. The CDR3 coding sequence is TGCAGTGCAAGACTAGGGGGTAGGGATACGCAGTATTTT. This gives the protein CSARLGGRDTQYF.

This clonotype was counted many times. The chain links TRBV5-1 to TRBJ2-3; D uncertain. V gave up 5 bases and J gave up 6 bases, with 13 bases separating them. Germline lookup yields CDR1 SGHRS and CDR2 YFSETQ. This CDR3 contains 13 residues. CDR3 amino acids: CASRQSQGDTQYF. CDR3 DNA sequence: TGCGCCAGCAGACAATCCCAAGGGGATACGCAGTATTTT.

In this sample, this clonotype turned up a few times. This sequence joins TRBV9 and TRBJ2-2, with TRBD1 as a possible D gene (6 bases). Germline V gives CDR1 SGDLS, CDR2 YYNGEE. The CDR3 sequence is 14 residues long. Trimming cost V 5 bases and J 7 bases, with 15 bases left between them. For the CDR3, the DNA is TGTGCCAGCAGGCGAGGGGGAGCGGACGGGGAGCTGTTTTTT. Protein sequence: CASRRGGADGELFF.

This clonotype was recorded many times. The chain carries TRBV12-3 or TRBV12-4 and TRBJ1-1, with D possibly TRBD1 on 5 matching bases. V was pared by 3 bases and J by 4 bases, with 12 bases between. The CDR3 spans 14 residues. CDR3 protein: CASSLKFGTTEAFF. CDR3 nucleotide sequence: TGTGCCAGCAGTTTGAAGTTTGGGACCACTGAAGCTTTCTTT.

This clonotype was picked up a small number of times. This chain joins TRBV6-1 and TRBJ2-1, with 9 bases fitting TRBD2. V trimming: 7 bases; J trimming: 3 bases; junction bases outside the gene matches: 7. CDR3 length equals 15 residues. CDR1 is MNHNS, CDR2 SASEGT, per germline. The CDR3 is CASTWGTSSYNEQFF. The CDR3, as DNA: TGTGCCAGCACATGGGGGACTAGCAGCTACAATGAGCAGTTCTTC.

V gene TRBV12-3 or TRBV12-4 combines with J gene TRBJ2-3, with D perhaps TRBD2 (6 bases). This CDR3 has 16 residues. Trimming took off 6 bases at V and 2 bases at J, with 18 bases between the two ends. The CDR3 DNA sequence: TGTGCCAGCAGCACATCGGGTAGCGGATTCACAGATACGCAGTATTTT. This gives the protein CASSTSGSGFTDTQYF.

The chain uses TRBV5-1 and TRBJ2-5, with a weak D call TRBD1 (5 bases). V lost 3 bases and J 5 bases, leaving 23 bases between the germline ends. The CDR3 sequence is 17 residues long. CDR1 and CDR2 from the germline V gene are SGHRS and YFSETQ. The CDR3 coding sequence is TGCGCCAGCAGCTCCCCCACAGGCGGAAGGGTCGGGGAGACCCAGTACTTC. Protein product: CASSSPTGGRVGETQYF.

In this sample, this clonotype turned up many times. The J gene is TRBJ2-4, the V gene TRBV7-2; 12 nucleotides match TRBD2. Per the germline V gene, CDR1 is SGHTA and CDR2 is FQGNSA. CDR3 size: 14 residues. V shed 5 bases, J shed 7 bases, and the junction held 3 bases outside the gene matches. CDR3 protein: CASSPLAGGNIQYF. CDR3 in DNA: TGTGCCAGCAGCCCACTAGCGGGAGGTAACATTCAGTACTTC.

This clonotype was detected ten times or more. The chain joins TRBV11-2 to TRBJ1-2; D is possibly TRBD1 (5 bases). CDR1 is SGHAT, CDR2 FQNNGV, per germline. V lost 5 bases, J lost 3 bases, and 19 bases lay in between. The CDR3 contains 16 residues. In DNA form, the CDR3 reads TGTGCCAGCAGCCTCCAGACCGGCGCAGGGTACTATGGCTACACCTTC. Its translation is CASSLQTGAGYYGYTF. Combining the CDR3 with reference TRBV11-2 and TRBJ1-2 gives the whole variable domain EAGVAQSPRYKIIEKRQSVAFWCNPISGHATLYWYQQILGQGPKLLIQFQNNGVVDDSQLPKDRFSAERLKGVDSTLKIQPAKLEDSAVYLCASSLQTGAGYYGYTFGSGTRLTVV.

As regards this clonotype: One end of the junction varies from germline; a read error may be responsible. The chain joins TRBV2 to TRBJ2-7; tentatively, D is TRBD1 or TRBD2 (6 bases each). The CDR3 runs to 15 residues. The germline V gene encodes CDR1 SNHLY and CDR2 FYNNEI. The CDR3 loop reads CASSQARGPQYEQYF. Here the CDR3 DNA reads TGCGCCAGCAGCCAAGCTCGGGGGCCCCAATACGAGCAGTACTTC.

This clonotype occurred once. The genes are TRBV15 and TRBJ2-1; the D is unclear. Germline V CDR1 and CDR2: LNHNV, YYDKDF (reference sequence). The CDR3 spans 14 residues. V shed 0 bases and J shed 6 bases, with 9 bases lying between them. For the CDR3, the DNA is TGTGCCACCAGCAGAGATGGGCATACCAATGAGCAGTTCTTC. Its protein is CATSRDGHTNEQFF. The full variable domain, with the rest looked up from reference TRBV15 and TRBJ2-1, is DAMVIQNPRYQVTQFGKPVTLSCSQTLNHNVMYWYQQKSSQAPKLLFHYYDKDFNNEADTPDNFQSRRPNTSFCFLDIRSPGLGDTAMYLCATSRDGHTNEQFFGPGTRLTVL.

This chain connects TRBV19 to TRBJ2-7; D assignment may be TRBD1 or TRBD2 (6 bases each). Deletions cut 10 bases from V and 0 bases from J, with 13 bases between. This CDR3 contains 13 residues. Germline V gene lookup returns CDR1 LNHDA and CDR2 SQIVND (reference sequence). The CDR3 DNA reads TGTGCCATTGGGGGGCAGTTCTCCTACGAGCAGTACTTC. This sequence encodes CAIGGQFSYEQYF.

As regards this clonotype: This may stem from a read error, because a much larger clone lies one nucleotide away. The V and J genes are TRBV10-2 and TRBJ1-1, with a tentative D call TRBD1 (6 bases). The V and J ends lost 6 bases and 1 base respectively, with 15 bases between them. Germline V lookup: CDR1 WSHSY, CDR2 SAAADI. The CDR3 spans 15 residues. For the CDR3, the DNA is TGCGCCAGCAGGGGAACAGGGATGGGGAACACTGAAGCTTTCTTT. It is translated as CASRGTGMGNTEAFF.